This T cell receptor beta chain originates from a study of T cells in pancreatic ductal adenocarcinoma. Study-wide results and caveats: The resected pancreatic cancer cohort was biased toward the minority with early-stage disease.

From germline, CDR1 is SGHTS and CDR2 YDEGEE. The CDR3 loop spans 15 amino acids. Trimming left V 0 bases short and J 7 bases short, with 14 bases between. As to this clone: The antigen remains unidentified.

Sequencing used immunoSEQ multiplex PCR; TCRdb keeps in-frame clones, though not all of them. The data contain 11,000 or so clones, about nine tenths of them singletons. Selected pancreatic ductal adenocarcinoma patients had undergone surgery without neoadjuvant therapy. V usage is TRBV5-8 and J usage is TRBJ1-5, with a tentative D call TRBD1 (5 bases). The sequence derives from a human donor with pancreatic ductal adenocarcinoma. The sample comprised PBMCs. This chain's CDR3 is CASSLATREDQPQHF. The CDR3 bases are TGTGCCAGCAGCTTGGCTACCAGGGAGGACCAGCCCCAGCATTTT.